This T cell receptor (beta chain) emerged from a study of metastatic and nonmetastatic thyroid tumors. The CDR3 covers 16 residues. Per the germline V gene, CDR1 is LNHNV and CDR2 is YYDKDF (reference sequence). Between the trimmed V and J ends, which lost 0 bases and 0 bases, there was a span of 9 bases. How the authors handled the data: The authors used CDR3 differences across clinicopathological groups to build a distant-metastasis classifier for papillary thyroid cancer. MiXCR was used by TCRdb to re-call the PCR reads. The V and J calls and clone size are TCRdb's, not the authors'. There are fewer than 35,000 clones in the sample; roughly 30% occur only once, and 30% lies in the top ten. The entire patient cohort was treatment-naive prior to thyroid surgery.

The chain is built from TRBV15 and TRBJ1-5; D is ambiguous. What was sequenced was blood. This sequence was found in a female donor with papillary thyroid cancer or a benign thyroid nodule (not recorded which). Some clones in this sample may be carry-over from other donors' samples. The DNA of the CDR3 is TGTGCCACCAGCAGAGATGTAAGGACTAGCAATCAGCCCCAGCATTTT. Translated, it gives CATSRDVRTSNQPQHF.